This section outlines one T cell receptor beta chain sequence together with its context. This entry comes from a study of blood T cell repertoires in COVID-19. Study-wide context: Collection of acute and convalescent COVID-19 samples took place in the United States, Italy and Spain. Nucleic acid was either cDNA or gDNA, and it came from T cells, B-cell-depleted T cells, or PBMCs.

Per the study methods: Amplification of reference gene primers was used by the study to estimate nucleated cell counts. Here immunoSEQ multiplex PCR was the method, and the copy in TCRdb shows in-frame clones only, minus some. V, J and clone size are taken as reported in that table, and D and trimming were inferred from the DNA itself. The sample carries some 230,000 clones, about 80% recorded once. The sequencing sample was made of peripheral blood. This receptor was taken from an older woman with acute or convalescent COVID-19.

CDR3 in DNA: TGTGCCAGTAGAGCGGGGGGGATTACAGGCACCGGGGAGCTGTTTTTT. Translating gives CASRAGGITGTGELFF. The rearrangement joins TRBV19 to TRBJ2-2; 10 positions match TRBD2. Germline CDR1 and CDR2: LNHDA and SQIVND (reference sequence). The CDR3 spans 16 residues. Trimming took 6 bases from V and 4 from J; bases not matched to a gene: 8.